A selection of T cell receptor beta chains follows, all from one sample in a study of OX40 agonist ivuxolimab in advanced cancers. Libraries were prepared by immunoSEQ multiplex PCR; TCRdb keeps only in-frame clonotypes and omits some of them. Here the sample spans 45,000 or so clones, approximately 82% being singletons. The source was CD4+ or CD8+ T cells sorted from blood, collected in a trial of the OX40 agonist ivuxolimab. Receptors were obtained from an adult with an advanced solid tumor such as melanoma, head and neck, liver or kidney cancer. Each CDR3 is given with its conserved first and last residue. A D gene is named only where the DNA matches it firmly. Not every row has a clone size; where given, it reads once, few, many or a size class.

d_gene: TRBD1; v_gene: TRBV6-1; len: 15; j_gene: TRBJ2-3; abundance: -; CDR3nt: TGTGCCAGCATCCGACAGGGGGCGCCCGGAGATACGCAGTATTTT; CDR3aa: CASIRQGAPGDTQYF
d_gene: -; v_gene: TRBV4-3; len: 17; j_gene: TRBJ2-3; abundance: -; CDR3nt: TGCGCCAGCAGCCAAGTTGGAGCTTCGGGTGGGACAGATACGCAGTATTTT; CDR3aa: CASSQVGASGGTDTQYF
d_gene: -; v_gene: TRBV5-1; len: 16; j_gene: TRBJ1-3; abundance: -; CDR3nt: TGCGCCAGCAGCCAAGGGGCAGGAGGCACTGGAAACACCATATATTTT; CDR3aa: CASSQGAGGTGNTIYF
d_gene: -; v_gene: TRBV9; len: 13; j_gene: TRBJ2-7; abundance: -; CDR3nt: TGTGCCAGCAGTGGCCCAGGGGAATACGAGCAGTACTTC; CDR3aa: CASSGPGEYEQYF
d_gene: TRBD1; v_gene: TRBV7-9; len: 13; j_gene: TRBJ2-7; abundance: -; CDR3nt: TGTGCCAGCAGCTCGACAGGGGGCGACGAGCAGTACTTC; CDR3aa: CASSSTGGDEQYF
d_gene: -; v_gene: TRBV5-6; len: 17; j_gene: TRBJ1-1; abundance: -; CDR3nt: TGTGCCAGCAGCTTGCAAGGTTATAGTGATGAAGGAGGTGAAGCTTTCTTT; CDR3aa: CASSLQGYSDEGGEAFF
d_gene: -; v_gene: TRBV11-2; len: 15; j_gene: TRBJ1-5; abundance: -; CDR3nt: TGTGCCAGCAGCTTAGGGAGCGATAGCAATCAGCCCCAGCATTTT; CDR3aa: CASSLGSDSNQPQHF
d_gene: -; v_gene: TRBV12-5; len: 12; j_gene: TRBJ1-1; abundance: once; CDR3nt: TGTGCTAGTCGGCTGAGTAACACTGAAGCTTTCTTT; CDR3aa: CASRLSNTEAFF
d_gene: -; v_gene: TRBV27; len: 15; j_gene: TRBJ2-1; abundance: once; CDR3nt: TGTGCCAGCAGTTCTTCTCCCGGGACTTACAATGAGCAGTTCTTC; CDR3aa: CASSSSPGTYNEQFF
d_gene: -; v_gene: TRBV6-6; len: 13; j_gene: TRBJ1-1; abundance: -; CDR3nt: TGTGCCAGCGGCACAACAGGGAGGACTGAAGCTTTCTTT; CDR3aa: CASGTTGRTEAFF
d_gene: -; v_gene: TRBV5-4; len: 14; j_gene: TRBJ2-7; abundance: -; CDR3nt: TGTGCCAGCAGCCCGGACACCGGGATCGTCGAGCAGTACTTC; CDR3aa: CASSPDTGIVEQYF
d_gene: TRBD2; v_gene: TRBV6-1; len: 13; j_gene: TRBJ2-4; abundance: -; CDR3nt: TGTGCCAGCAGGACTAGCGGGAGTGACATTCAGTACTTC; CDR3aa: CASRTSGSDIQYF
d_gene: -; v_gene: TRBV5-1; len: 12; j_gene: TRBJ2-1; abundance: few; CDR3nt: TGCGCCAGCAGCTTTTCTTGGGATGAGCAGTTCTTC; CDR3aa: CASSFSWDEQFF
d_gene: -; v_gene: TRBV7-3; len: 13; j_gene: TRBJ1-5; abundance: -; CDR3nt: TGTGCCAGCAGCTTATGGGGGAATCAGCCCCAGCATTTT; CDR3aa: CASSLWGNQPQHF
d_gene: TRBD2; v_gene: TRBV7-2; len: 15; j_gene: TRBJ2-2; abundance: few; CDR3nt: TGTGCCAGCAGCTATAGCGGGAGGGGAGGCGGGGAGCTGTTTTTT; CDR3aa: CASSYSGRGGGELFF
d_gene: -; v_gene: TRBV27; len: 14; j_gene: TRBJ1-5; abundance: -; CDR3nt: TGTGCCAGCACCCCCGGGGGGAGCAATCAGCCCCAGCATTTT; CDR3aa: CASTPGGSNQPQHF
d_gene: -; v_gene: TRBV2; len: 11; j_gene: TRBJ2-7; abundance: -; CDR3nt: TGTGCCAGCAGTTACAGCTACGAGCAGTACTTC; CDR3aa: CASSYSYEQYF
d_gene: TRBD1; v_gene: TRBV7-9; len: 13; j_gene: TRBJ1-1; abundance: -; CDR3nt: TGTGCCAGCAGCTTAACAGGGGGCACTGAAGCTTTCTTT; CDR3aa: CASSLTGGTEAFF
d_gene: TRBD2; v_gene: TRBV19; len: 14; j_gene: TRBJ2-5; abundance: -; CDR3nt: TGTGCCAGTAGTATCGGGGGGTTGTCCGAGACCCAGTACTTC; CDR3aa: CASSIGGLSETQYF
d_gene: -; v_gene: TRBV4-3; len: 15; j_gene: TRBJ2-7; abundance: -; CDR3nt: TGCGCCAGCAGCCCCGGGGTCGACAATTCCTACGAGCAGTACTTC; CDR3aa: CASSPGVDNSYEQYF
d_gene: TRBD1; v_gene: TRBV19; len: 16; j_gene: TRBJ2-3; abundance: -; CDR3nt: TGTGCCAGTAGTACCGCCGACAGGGGGAGCACAGATACGCAGTATTTT; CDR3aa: CASSTADRGSTDTQYF
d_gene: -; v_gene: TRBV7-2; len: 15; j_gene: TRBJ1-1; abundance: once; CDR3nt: TGTGCCAGCAGCCAAGAATTGGGTCAAAACACTGAAGCTTTCTTT; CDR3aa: CASSQELGQNTEAFF
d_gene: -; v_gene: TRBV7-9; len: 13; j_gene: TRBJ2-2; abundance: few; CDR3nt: TGTGCCAGCAGCGCTACGAACACCGGGGAGCTGTTTTTT; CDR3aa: CASSATNTGELFF
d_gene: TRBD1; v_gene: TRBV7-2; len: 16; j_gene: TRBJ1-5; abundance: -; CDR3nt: TGTGCCAGCAGCTTGTTTGGCAGGGGGAACAATCAGCCCCAGCATTTT; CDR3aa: CASSLFGRGNNQPQHF
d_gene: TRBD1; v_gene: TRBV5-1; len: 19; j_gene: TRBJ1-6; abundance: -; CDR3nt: TGCGCCAGCAGCTTGACCGGGACAGGGGGAAGCGGTGTCAATTCACCCCTCCACTTT; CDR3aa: CASSLTGTGGSGVNSPLHF
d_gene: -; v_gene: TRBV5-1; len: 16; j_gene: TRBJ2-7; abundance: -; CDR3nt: TGCGCCAGCAGCTTGGAAGGGCTCCCCCCCAGCTACGAGCAGTACTTC; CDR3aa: CASSLEGLPPSYEQYF
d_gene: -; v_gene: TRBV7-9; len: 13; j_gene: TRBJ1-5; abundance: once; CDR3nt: TGTGCCAGCAGCCAAGGGGTGTCTCAGCCCCAGCATTTT; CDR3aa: CASSQGVSQPQHF
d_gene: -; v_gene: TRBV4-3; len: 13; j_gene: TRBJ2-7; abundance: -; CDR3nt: TGCGCCAGCAGCCACAACGTCAACTACGAGCAGTACTTC; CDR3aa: CASSHNVNYEQYF
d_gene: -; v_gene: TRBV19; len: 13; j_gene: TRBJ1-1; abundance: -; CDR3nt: TGTGCCAGCAACAATGCACCGTACACTGAAGCTTTCTTT; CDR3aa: CASNNAPYTEAFF
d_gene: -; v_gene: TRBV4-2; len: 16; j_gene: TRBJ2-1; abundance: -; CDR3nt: TGTGCCAGCAGCCATAGGGGGGTTGGGAGTTCCAATGAGCAGTTCTTC; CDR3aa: CASSHRGVGSSNEQFF
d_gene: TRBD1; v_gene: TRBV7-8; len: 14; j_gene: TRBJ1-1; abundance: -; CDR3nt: TGTGCCAGCAGCCCCGGACAGGGCTATACTGAAGCTTTCTTT; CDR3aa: CASSPGQGYTEAFF
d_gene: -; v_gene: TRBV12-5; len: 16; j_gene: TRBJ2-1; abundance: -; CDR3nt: TGTGCTAGTGGTTTGAAGGGGGGGCAGGGGGCGGGGGAGCAGTTCTTC; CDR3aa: CASGLKGGQGAGEQFF
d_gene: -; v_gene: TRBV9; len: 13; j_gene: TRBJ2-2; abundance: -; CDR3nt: TGTGCCAGCAGCGTATATTCCGGCGGGGAGCTGTTTTTT; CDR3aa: CASSVYSGGELFF
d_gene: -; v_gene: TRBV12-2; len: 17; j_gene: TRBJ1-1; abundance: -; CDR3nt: TGTGCAAGTCGCTTAGGCCCACCGGGACAGGGGGCTACTGAAGCTTTCTTT; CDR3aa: CASRLGPPGQGATEAFF
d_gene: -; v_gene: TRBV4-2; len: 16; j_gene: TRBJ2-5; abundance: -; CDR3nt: TGTGCCAGCAGCCAAGCGGGTCCTGCCAGTCAAGAGACCCAGTACTTC; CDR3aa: CASSQAGPASQETQYF
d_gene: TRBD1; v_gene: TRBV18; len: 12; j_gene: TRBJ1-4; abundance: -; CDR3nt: TGTGCCAGCTCGCCCGGGACAGTTGAACTGTTTTTT; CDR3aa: CASSPGTVELFF
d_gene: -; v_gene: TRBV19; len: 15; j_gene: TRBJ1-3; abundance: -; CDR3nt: TGTGCCAGTAGTATAGTTTCGACAGCTGGAAACACCATATATTTT; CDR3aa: CASSIVSTAGNTIYF
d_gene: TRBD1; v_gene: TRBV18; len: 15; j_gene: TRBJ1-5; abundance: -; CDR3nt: TGTGCCAGCTCACCGGGGGACAGGGGTAACCAGCCCCAGCATTTT; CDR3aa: CASSPGDRGNQPQHF
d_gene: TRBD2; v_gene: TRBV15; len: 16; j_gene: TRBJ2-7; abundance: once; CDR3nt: TGTGCCACCAGCAGTCTGACTAGCGGGAGCTCCTACGAGCAGTACTTC; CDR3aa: CATSSLTSGSSYEQYF